This T cell receptor beta chain was sequenced for a study of post-analysis software for immune sequencing data. Study details: Several disease courses (relapsing-remitting, secondary progressive and progressive-relapsing) of multiple sclerosis were included.

Prepared libraries of TCR beta cDNA carried unique molecular identifiers. Starting from around 1 to 10 million T cells, the study yielded 460,000 or so cDNA molecules. TCRdb independently ran MiXCR on the PCR reads; one entry per CDR3 protein. In the table there are 500,000 to 600,000 distinct CDR3 sequences, roughly 40% of which are singletons. Notes on this clonotype: Its matching antigen is unknown.

This CDR3 region has 14 residues. V was shortened by 4 bases and J by 6 bases, with 15 bases between the two germline ends. Germline assignment: CDR1 ENHRY and CDR2 SYGVKD. Study-wide results and limits: Batch-matched samples strongly co-clustered by F measure. Compared with controls, patients had more of 4 or 5 TRBV segments, including TRBV5-6, TRBV5-1 and TRBV20-1. People with multiple sclerosis had a significantly lower normalized Chao1 diversity than controls did.

The TCR originated in a girl under 18 with multiple sclerosis. The V call is TRBV10-3, the J call TRBJ2-5; tentatively, D is TRBD2 (5 bases). Sequences were obtained from blood. The CDR3 sequence is CAISAQLAGKTQYF. CDR3 nucleotide sequence: TGTGCCATCAGTGCCCAGTTGGCCGGGAAGACCCAGTACTTC.